This TCR beta chain stems from a study of Graves' ophthalmopathy and Graves' hyperthyroidism. This clonotype appeared a few times. TCR beta CDR3 amplification used RNA transcripts. Second-round multiplex PCR came after a first-round RT-PCR that employed HTBI primers. TCRdb re-called the multiplex PCR reads through MiXCR, storing one row per CDR3 protein. The data contain 260,000 or so distinct CDR3 sequences, about 46% of them singletons. Sample: peripheral blood. The TCR originated in an adult man with Graves' ophthalmopathy.

This chain's CDR3 is CASRSRTGDKAFF. DNA for the CDR3: TGTGCCAGCAGAAGCCGTACAGGGGACAAAGCTTTCTTT. The chain combines TRBV6-5 with TRBJ1-1, with TRBD1 matching over 7 bases. V was pared by 6 bases and J by 9 bases, with 10 bases of the junction left unmatched. This CDR3 region has 13 residues. Germline V lookup: CDR1 MNHEY, CDR2 SVGAGI.